This T cell receptor beta chain was found in a study of blood T cell repertoires in COVID-19. About the study: COVID-19 samples from acute and convalescent phases originated in the United States, Italy and Spain. PBMCs, B-cell-depleted T cells, or T cells were the source of the cDNA or gDNA that made up the material.

In the study's own analysis: Reference gene primer amplification gave estimated nucleated cell counts. The table came from immunoSEQ multiplex PCR; TCRdb's copy has only in-frame clones and leaves some out. V, J and clone size are taken as reported in that table, and D and trimming were inferred from the DNA itself. The sample lists tens of thousands of clones, roughly 84% seen once, with approximately 4.4% in the top ten. Input material: peripheral blood. This receptor was obtained from a woman of 80 years or more with acute or convalescent COVID-19.

The CDR3 loop reads CASSFLAGGPGELFF. The DNA of the CDR3 is TGTGCCAGCAGTTTCTTAGCGGGGGGGCCCGGGGAGCTGTTTTTT. J is TRBJ2-2 and V is TRBV7-2; the match to TRBD2 covers 11 bases. The CDR3 loop spans 15 amino acids. CDR1 SGHTA and CDR2 FQGNSA come from the germline V gene. The V and J ends lost 6 bases and 6 bases, in that order; junction bases with no gene match: 6. Variable domain in full (rest from reference TRBV7-2 and TRBJ2-2): GAGVSQSPSNKVTEKGKDVELRCDPISGHTALYWYRQSLGQGLEFLIYFQGNSAPDKSGLPSDRFSAERTGGSVSTLTIQRTQQEDSAVYLCASSFLAGGPGELFFGEGSRLTVL.